This T cell receptor beta chain comes out of a study of T cells in Graves' hyperthyroidism and ophthalmopathy. A NOSPECS grade of at least 4, a Clinical Activity Score of at least 3 and duration under 3 months were recorded in ophthalmopathy patients. TCR beta CDR3 sequences were amplified from RNA transcripts. The primer set for the first-round RT-PCR of the TCR CDR3 was HTBI. Each CDR3 protein is one row after TCRdb ran MiXCR on the multiplex PCR reads. The data contain some 550,000 distinct CDR3 sequences, about 16% of them singletons. Study-level findings and limits: Most clonotypes expanded in the thyroid (above 0.001) were also present in blood. Ophthalmopathy and stable hyperthyroidism were separated by a 13 V-J model.

The V end lost 4 bases, the J end lost 8 bases, and 17 bases lay between the germline ends. Germline V CDR1 and CDR2: SGHRS, YFSETQ. The length of the CDR3 is 14 residues. This clonotype has at least ten counts. The antigen remains unidentified. The TCR sequence derives from a woman aged 40 to 50 with Graves' ophthalmopathy. The chain joins TRBV5-1 to TRBJ2-3; D tentatively reads TRBD1 or TRBD2 (7 bases each). The sequencing sample was made of blood. CDR3 sequence: CASSPRTGGGTQYF. As DNA, the CDR3 is TGCGCCAGCAGCCCGAGGACAGGCGGGGGTACGCAGTATTTT.